This T cell receptor (beta chain) was recorded in a study of OX40 agonist ivuxolimab in advanced cancers. Across the study: In three patients, partial responses were observed, one with hepatocellular carcinoma and two with cutaneous melanoma. Study outcomes and limitations: Some of the nonresponding patients also showed low levels of normalized T-cell clonal expansion.

Of note for this clone: Its matching antigen is unknown.

V lost 3 bases, J lost 4 bases, and 18 bases stayed unmatched. Germline CDR1 and CDR2: ENHRY and SYGVKD. The CDR3 is 21 residues long. The assay was immunoSEQ multiplex PCR, and TCRdb's table has in-frame clones only and misses some. The data show some 140,000 clones, about 92% seen once. The genes are TRBV10-3 and TRBJ2-3, with TRBD2 identical over 14 bases. The material sequenced was CD4+ or CD8+ T cells sorted from blood, taken in a trial of the OX40 agonist ivuxolimab. This receptor was identified in an adult with an advanced solid tumor such as melanoma, head and neck, liver or kidney cancer. This CDR3 is CAISDHGTSGRGVLLSDTQYF. As DNA, the CDR3 is TGTGCCATCAGTGACCACGGGACTAGCGGGAGAGGGGTACTCTTGTCAGATACGCAGTATTTT.